This T cell receptor (beta chain) was sequenced during a study of brain T cells in children with intractable seizures. Study results and caveats: Patients' HCMV serostatus was unknown; virus specificity rests on CDR3 similarity alone. Absence of clones before surgery may stem from lower sequencing depth.

CDR3 size: 11 residues. V shed 0 bases and J shed 5 bases, with 0 bases lying between them. To note about this clone: Its target is not known. Other DNA variants within this sample encode the same CDR3.

Surgery cases with the highest brain T cell transcript signatures were chosen for sequencing. Before surgery, patients took at least one anti-epileptic drug. Assay: immunoSEQ multiplex PCR; the TCRdb copy retains only in-frame clones and omits some. The sample records 65,000 to 85,000 clones, roughly 91% being singletons. The sample here was peripheral blood, taken at surgery. The TCR was taken from a boy under three years old with tuberous sclerosis and intractable seizures. The gene calls are TRBV12-3 or TRBV12-4 and TRBJ2-3; D not resolved. Here the CDR3 DNA reads TGTGCCAGCAGTTTAGCAGATACGCAGTATTTT. This sequence encodes CASSLADTQYF.